This TCR beta chain appears in the sequencing data of a study of Ad26.COV2.S vaccination and SARS-CoV-2 variants. Study-wide background: Doses of Ad26.COV2.S were injected into muscle once or twice, 56 days apart.

Study-wide results and caveats: Post-vaccination spike-specific CD8+ and CD4+ T cell responses reportedly had substantial breadth. Vaccinated and placebo-treated recipients had similar non-spike TCR breadth.

In its sample, this clone was seen once. Its target is unknown. TCRdb's copy holds only in-frame clones and misses some; the assay was immunoSEQ multiplex PCR. This repertoire shows about 680,000 clones, roughly 90% found once; its top ten account for about 1.5%. Trimming at V came to 3 bases and at J to 4 bases, leaving 3 bases not matched to a gene. CDR1 and CDR2 (germline): SQVTM, ANQGSEA. The CDR3 is 13 residues long. This sample's treatment: 19 received Ad26.COV2.S at low or high dose, single or two shots; 5 received placebo; per-sample allocation not given. Vaccine and placebo recipients were sampled on day 63 after the first injection. Within Boston, the person who donated was an adult of 18-55 years.

Sequenced here: peripheral blood, sampled in a trial of Ad26.COV2.S vaccine versus placebo. The chain links TRBV29-1 to TRBJ1-3, with 7 bases aligning to TRBD1. The origin of this receptor is a person aged 18-60 years who received the Ad26.COV2.S COVID-19 vaccine or a placebo. The CDR3 sequence is CSVDAGQGNTIYF. The CDR3, as DNA: TGCAGCGTTGATGCGGGACAGGGAAACACCATATATTTT.